Shown below are 18 T cell receptor beta chains from a single sample sequenced in a study of CD8 T cells in ankylosing spondylitis. TCRdb reanalysed the 5' RACE reads using MiXCR and keeps one entry per CDR3 protein. The sample consists of about 36,000 distinct CDR3 sequences, around 6.2% of them appearing once. The sample taken for sequencing was blood, either unsorted or a sorted T cell fraction (not recorded which). The receptors were gathered from a male donor with ankylosing spondylitis or in good health (not recorded which).

This clonotype occurred many times. The CDR3 region is CASTSLWASSYEQYF. CDR3 coding DNA: TGTGCCAGCACCTCTCTATGGGCCAGCTCCTACGAGCAGTACTTC. V is TRBV11-2 and J is TRBJ2-7; D is unclear. The V gene's germline CDR1 is SGHAT and CDR2 FQNNGV. The V and J ends lost 7 bases and 0 bases respectively, with 16 bases between them. The CDR3 runs to 15 residues. The whole variable domain, filled in from reference TRBV11-2 and TRBJ2-7, reads EAGVAQSPRYKIIEKRQSVAFWCNPISGHATLYWYQQILGQGPKLLIQFQNNGVVDDSQLPKDRFSAERLKGVDSTLKIQPAKLEDSAVYLCASTSLWASSYEQYFGPGTRLTVT.

To note about this clonotype: A much larger clone differs from this one at a single base, so this may be a read error. The gene calls are TRBV6-6 and TRBJ1-2; no definite D call. The CDR3 is made up of 14 amino acids. Germline V gene sequence: CDR1 MNHNY, CDR2 SVGAGI (reference sequence). This chain's CDR3 is CASSLLTVNYSYTF. CDR3 nucleotides: TGTGCCAGCAGTCTCCTCACCGTAAACTATAGCTACACCTTC.

The table lists this clonotype with many counts. The chain recombines TRBV2 with TRBJ2-1; 7 bases match TRBD2. The CDR3 totals 16 residues. Germline V lookup: CDR1 SNHLY, CDR2 FYNNEI. The J segment lost 4 bases and the V segment lost 10 bases, leaving 16 bases of the junction unmatched. CDR3 region: CATAKIAGPGYNEQFF. The CDR3 DNA reads as TGTGCCACCGCTAAAATAGCGGGCCCCGGGTACAATGAGCAGTTCTTC.

This clonotype has at least ten counts. The rearrangement uses TRBV12-3 or TRBV12-4 and TRBJ2-5, with TRBD2 identical over 9 bases. J was trimmed by 4 bases and V by 5 bases; bases with no gene match: 17. CDR3 length: 18 amino acids. DNA for the CDR3: TGTGCCAGCAGTGGCAAGGTGGACTGGCGGGAGGGTGGAGAGACCCAGTACTTC. Translation gives CASSGKVDWREGGETQYF.

This clonotype was observed at least ten times. The rearrangement uses TRBV4-3 and TRBJ2-7; 8 positions agree with TRBD1. The CDR3 totals 15 residues. Germline V lookup: CDR1 LGHNA, CDR2 YSLEER. V gave up 0 bases and J gave up 6 bases; unmatched junction bases: 7. The CDR3, as DNA: TGCGCCAGCAGCCAAGAGGGGGCAGGGGGCAGCGAGCAGTACTTC. It specifies CASSQEGAGGSEQYF.

J is TRBJ2-3 and V is TRBV20-1, with D hard to call. The V gene lost 2 bases and the J gene lost 0 bases, with 15 bases spanning the gap. The V gene's germline CDR1 is DFQATT and CDR2 SNEGSKA (reference sequence). The CDR3 is 16 amino acids. The chain's CDR3 is CSARPLWPASTDTQYF. CDR3 in DNA: TGCAGTGCTAGACCTTTATGGCCAGCTAGCACAGATACGCAGTATTTT.

At least ten counts were recorded for this clonotype. The DNA of the CDR3 is TGTGCCAGCAGCGTAGAGCCAGGGGGCTACGAGCAGTACTTC. Protein sequence: CASSVEPGGYEQYF. The rearrangement uses TRBV9 and TRBJ2-7; 7 bases map to TRBD1. Germline V gives CDR1 SGDLS, CDR2 YYNGEE. The CDR3 is made up of 14 amino acids. V was pared by 0 bases and J by 3 bases, with 3 bases of the junction left unmatched.

This clonotype was counted ten times or more. CDR3 nucleotide sequence: TGTGCCGGTAACAGGGCCTTCTCCCCAGCTTTCTTT. This encodes CAGNRAFSPAFF. The V call is TRBV2, the J call TRBJ1-1; D might be TRBD1 (6 bases). Trimming cost V 11 bases and J 10 bases, with 20 bases left between them. From germline, CDR1 is SNHLY and CDR2 FYNNEI. The CDR3 spans 12 residues. The full variable domain, its missing parts supplied by reference TRBV2 and TRBJ1-1, is EPEVTQTPSHQVTQMGQEVILRCVPISNHLYFYWYRQILGQKVEFLVSFYNNEISEKSEIFDDQFSVERPDGSNFTLKIRSTKLEDSAMYFCAGNRAFSPAFFGQGTRLTVV.

This clonotype was picked up many times. The rearrangement links TRBV18 to TRBJ1-5; TRBD1 is a possible D gene (6 bases). V lost 3 bases and J 7 bases, leaving 19 bases between the germline ends. This CDR3 comprises 16 residues. Germline values: CDR1 KGHSH, CDR2 LQKENI. Here the CDR3 DNA reads TGTGCCAGCTCACCCCCCGGTCAGGGGCCTGGCCAGCCCCAGCATTTT. Translating gives CASSPPGQGPGQPQHF.

Turning to this clonotype: Being one base from a much bigger clone, this may be a read error. The chain recombines TRBV5-5 with TRBJ2-2; D gene uncertain. Germline CDR1 is SGHKS and CDR2 is YYEKEE (reference sequence). This CDR3 comprises 13 residues. CDR3 protein: CAISPEVSGELFF. The CDR3 DNA sequence: TGTGCCATCAGCCCTGAGGTTTCCGGGGAGCTGTTTTTT.

This clonotype has ten or more counts. The chain links TRBV5-1 to TRBJ2-1; 13 positions match TRBD2. CDR1 and CDR2 from the germline V gene are SGHRS and YFSETQ. The trim removed 0 bases at V and 3 bases at J, leaving 3 bases unmatched. The CDR3 has 17 amino acids. CDR3 sequence: CASSLDRTSGSYNEQFF. The CDR3 nucleotides read TGCGCCAGCAGCTTGGATAGGACTAGCGGGAGCTACAATGAGCAGTTCTTC.

The chain combines TRBV20-1 with TRBJ2-5; the match to TRBD1 covers 9 bases. CDR1 is DFQATT, CDR2 SNEGSKA, per germline (reference sequence). The CDR3 covers 14 residues. The junction had 5 bases not matched to a gene; V was cut back by 0 bases and J by 6 bases. CDR3 nucleotide sequence: TGCAGTGCTAGAGAGTGGACAGGGGAACAGACCCAGTACTTC. It translates to CSAREWTGEQTQYF.

This clonotype was detected ten times or more. The J gene is TRBJ2-7, the V gene TRBV6-2 or TRBV6-3; no definite D call. Looked up from germline, CDR1 is MNHEY and CDR2 is SVGEGT. The CDR3 is made up of 16 amino acids. With 4 bases removed from V and 0 bases from J, the gap between germline ends came to 16 bases. The CDR3 coding sequence is TGTGCCAGCAGTTTTACGGAACCGAGATCCTCCTACGAGCAGTACTTC. This codes for CASSFTEPRSSYEQYF.

This clonotype was picked up many times. The chain joins TRBV5-6 to TRBJ2-5; the D gene is possibly TRBD2 (5 bases). V shed 4 bases and J shed 5 bases, with 18 bases lying between them. CDR1 and CDR2 from the germline V gene are SGHDT and YYEEEE. The CDR3 totals 15 residues. For the CDR3, the DNA is TGTGCCAGCAGCCCCCCGCGGGCGGTTCGCGAGACCCAGTACTTC. It yields the protein CASSPPRAVRETQYF. Full variable domain (rest looked up from reference TRBV5-6 and TRBJ2-5): DAGVTQSPTHLIKTRGQQVTLRCSPKSGHDTVSWYQQALGQGPQFIFQYYEEEERQRGNFPDRFSGHQFPNYSSELNVNALLLGDSALYLCASSPPRAVRETQYFGPGTRLLVL.

This clonotype was recorded at least ten times. This chain uses TRBV7-9 with TRBJ1-5; D not certain. With 1 base removed from V and 4 bases from J, the gap between germline ends came to 14 bases. This CDR3 region has 16 residues. CDR1 SEHNR and CDR2 FQNEAQ come from the germline V gene (reference sequence). The CDR3 spells CASSLGGSGENQPQHF. CDR3 in DNA: TGTGCCAGCAGCTTAGGAGGCTCCGGCGAAAATCAGCCCCAGCATTTT.

This clonotype was recorded at least ten times. CDR3 in DNA: TGCGCCAGCAGCTTGGGGGGGACACCCACCCCCGAGCAGTACTTC. Encoded protein: CASSLGGTPTPEQYF. This rearrangement joins TRBV5-1 to TRBJ2-7, with D possibly matching TRBD1 (6 bases). This CDR3 spans 15 amino acids. V lost 0 bases to trimming and J lost 6 bases, with 16 bases between them. Germline values: CDR1 SGHRS, CDR2 YFSETQ. The full variable domain, in which reference TRBV5-1 and TRBJ2-7 provide the parts outside the CDR3, is KAGVTQTPRYLIKTRGQQVTLSCSPISGHRSVSWYQQTPGQGLQFLFEYFSETQRNKGNFPGRFSGRQFSNSRSEMNVSTLELGDSALYLCASSLGGTPTPEQYFGPGTRLTVT.

This clonotype was seen at least ten times. The rearrangement links TRBV28 to TRBJ2-7; D is possibly TRBD2 (7 bases). V was shortened by 4 bases and J by 6 bases, with 22 bases between the two germline ends. CDR1 and CDR2 from the germline V gene are MDHEN and SYDVKM. The CDR3 is 16 residues long. The CDR3 is CASSWGASGIYGEQYF. CDR3 DNA sequence: TGTGCCAGCAGTTGGGGGGCCAGCGGGATTTACGGCGAGCAGTACTTC.

The table lists this clonotype with many counts. J is TRBJ2-1 and V is TRBV20-1; TRBD2 matches at 7 bases. The trim removed 6 bases at V and 5 bases at J, leaving 13 bases unmatched. The CDR3 extends over 15 amino acids. Germline V CDR1 and CDR2: DFQATT, SNEGSKA (reference sequence). The CDR3 DNA reads as TGCAGTGCACCGGGGAGGGGTCCAGGCGACAATGAGCAGTTCTTC. It yields the protein CSAPGRGPGDNEQFF.